The following is a T cell receptor (beta chain) sequence with its context. Its antigen remains undetermined. No base quality values were provided; no much bigger clone lies one nucleotide off. The sample comes from a study of blood T cell repertoires in COVID-19 (dated by TCRdb to 2020 to 2021). Notes on the research overall: The collaborator samples originated in the United States, Italy and Spain and spanned the acute and convalescent phases of COVID-19. The prospective study material was composed of cDNA or gDNA derived from T cells, B-cell-depleted T cells, or PBMCs. The dataset comprised deeply sampled blood TCRbeta repertoires from subjects exposed to, actively infected with, or recovered from COVID-19. The repertoires were released in a freely available public database meant as a resource for research on the immune response to SARS-CoV-2. Samples were obtained from the ongoing ImmuneRACE study (first 160 participants) and from 1,254 subjects provided by 6 global collaborators. A de-identified subject ID, COVID-19 status, age in years and sex were almost always included in the sample metadata. HLA class I and class II types, where available, came from metadata supplied by the sample provider rather than from assay-based typing. Broad study findings and their caveats: How much clinical and demographic metadata was included differed by source and by participant, and the metadata was provided uncurated.

TCRbeta CDR3 regions were amplified from genomic DNA using the immunoSEQ Assay, a bias-controlled multiplex PCR. Per the source publication's procedure: The number of nucleated cells in each sample was estimated from the amplification of reference gene primers within the assay. Sequence reads were collapsed and filtered to measure the absolute abundance of every unique TCRbeta CDR3 rearrangement. For each sample, productive Simpson clonality was calculated as the square root of Simpson's diversity index across productive rearrangements. This is the immuneACCESS table as TCRdb keeps it, with only in-frame sequences that have V and J called. A part of the clones is gone; compared with another copy, unresolved V genes explain less than half, and the rest is unexplained. V, J and clone size are taken as reported in that table, and D and trimming were inferred from the DNA itself. Across this sample there are 200,000 to 300,000 clones, with around four fifths seen only once. The top ten clonotypes cover less than 5% of the sample.

Trimming at the junction amounts to 2 bases on V and 4 bases on J, and the germline ends lie 11 bases apart. CDR1 MNHEY and CDR2 SVGAGI are derived from the germline V gene. CDR3 length: 14 amino acids, cysteine to phenylalanine. Just the 42-base CDR3 DNA is kept, in frame starting at base 1. Each collaborating institution followed its own protocols to collect whole blood in K2EDTA tubes. For TCRbeta analysis, collaborators shipped samples in one of three forms: frozen whole blood, isolated PBMCs, or DNA extracted from either of those sample types. This clonotype originated in a man aged 55 to 70 with acute or convalescent COVID-19. The sequencing input was peripheral blood. In this chain, TRBV6-5 is recombined with TRBJ1-1; D gene: possibly TRBD1, on 6 matching bases. The CDR3 has the sequence CASSYGGGSTEAFF. Here is the DNA: TGTGCCAGCAGTTACGGGGGGGGCAGCACTGAAGCTTTCTTT.